This T cell receptor beta chain was captured in a study of blood T cell repertoires in COVID-19. Turning to the study itself: COVID-19 samples, acute and convalescent, were from the United States, Italy and Spain. Sources were T cells, B-cell-depleted T cells, or PBMCs; the material itself was cDNA or gDNA.

The CDR3 runs to 13 residues. V was shortened by 4 bases and J by 5 bases, with 9 bases between the two germline ends. Germline assignment: CDR1 SGHRS and CDR2 YFSETQ. Source study methods: Reference gene primer amplification in the assay estimated nucleated cell counts. Assay: immunoSEQ multiplex PCR; the TCRdb copy retains only in-frame clones and omits some. The V and J calls and the clone size are those of that table, but D and trimming were determined from the DNA. Of over 200,000 clones in the sample, 83% were seen once. What was sequenced was peripheral blood. This receptor was identified in a woman in her forties or fifties with acute or convalescent COVID-19. V and J are TRBV5-1 and TRBJ1-4, with a possible D match to TRBD1 (6 bases). The CDR3 region has the DNA TGCGCCAGCAGCCCGGACAGAAATGAAAAACTGTTTTTT. Its translation is CASSPDRNEKLFF.